Listed below are T cell receptor beta chains from one sample, sequenced in a study of T cell changes during pregnancy in multiple sclerosis. Measured with immunoSEQ multiplex PCR; TCRdb has only the in-frame clones, and not every one. The sample consists of roughly 84,000 clones, approximately 92% of them appearing once. Sequencing used peripheral blood, obtained in the third trimester of pregnancy. The receptor source for this set is a female donor in good health, enrolled as a control in a pregnancy study. Each CDR3 is given with its conserved first and last residue. D genes are given only for firm matches. Only part of the rows carry a size: once, few, many, or a class if the clone is expanded.

CDR3nt	CDR3aa	v_gene	abundance	d_gene	j_gene
TGCAGCGTTAAACAGGGGAACTCCTACGAGCAGTACTTC	CSVKQGNSYEQYF	TRBV29-1	-	TRBD1	TRBJ2-7
TGTGCCAGCAGTTACCTGCTAAGAACGAACACCGGGGAGCTGTTTTTT	CASSYLLRTNTGELFF	TRBV6-5	-	-	TRBJ2-2
TGTGCCAGCAAGGGGGACAGGCCACTAGATCGGACCGGGGAGCTGTTTTTT	CASKGDRPLDRTGELFF	TRBV2	-	TRBD1	TRBJ2-2
TGTGCCAGTAGAAAGGGGGCTCAGAGGGAAAAACTGTTTTTT	CASRKGAQREKLFF	TRBV19	-	TRBD1	TRBJ1-4
TGCGCCAGCAGCTTGGCCCTGGACAGCCACTACGAGCAGTACTTC	CASSLALDSHYEQYF	TRBV5-1	-	-	TRBJ2-7
TGTGCCAGCAGTCGTCGGGACAGAGCAACTAATGAAAAACTGTTTTTT	CASSRRDRATNEKLFF	TRBV28	-	TRBD1	TRBJ1-4
TGTGCCAGCAGCATCTATAGCGGGGAGGGCACAGATACGCAGTATTTT	CASSIYSGEGTDTQYF	TRBV7-2	-	TRBD2	TRBJ2-3
TGTGCCAGCAGCCCGGCGGGGAAAGGCCAAGAGACCCAGTACTTC	CASSPAGKGQETQYF	TRBV28	-	-	TRBJ2-5
TGTGCCAGCAGCCTCGCGGCGGGATACACCGGGGAGCTGTTTTTT	CASSLAAGYTGELFF	TRBV7-2	once	-	TRBJ2-2
TGTGCCAGCAGCTTAACTAGCGGGAGTGCGGGCTACGAGCAGTACTTC	CASSLTSGSAGYEQYF	TRBV7-2	-	TRBD2	TRBJ2-7
TGTGCCAGCAGTCATCGGAGGGGAGTAGGCTACGAGCAGTACTTC	CASSHRRGVGYEQYF	TRBV27	-	-	TRBJ2-7
TGTGCCAGCAGCTTTTACATTAGCAATCAGCCCCAGCATTTT	CASSFYISNQPQHF	TRBV5-6	once	-	TRBJ1-5
TGTGCCAGCAGCCCCGGGACAGCTGATGGCTACACCTTC	CASSPGTADGYTF	TRBV14	-	TRBD1	TRBJ1-2
TGTGCCAGCAGCGGGTGGGGAGTGCAAAACTACGAGCAGTACTTC	CASSGWGVQNYEQYF	TRBV6-5	-	-	TRBJ2-7
TGTGCCAGCAGCTCTATAACAGGGAAACGGGGCAATCAGCCCCAGCATTTT	CASSSITGKRGNQPQHF	TRBV28	-	-	TRBJ1-5
TGTGCCAGCAGCCAATTGGCCAATGAGCAGTTCTTC	CASSQLANEQFF	TRBV4-2	-	-	TRBJ2-1
TGTGCCAGCAGCTCCTTGTGGGGAGGGGCAAATCAGCCCCAGCATTTT	CASSSLWGGANQPQHF	TRBV5-8	once	-	TRBJ1-5
TGCGCCAGCAGCGATCAGGGGGCAAGCACTGAAGCTTTCTTT	CASSDQGASTEAFF	TRBV5-1	-	TRBD1	TRBJ1-1
TGTGCCATCAGTAGCGGATTCGGCACAGATACGCAGTATTTT	CAISSGFGTDTQYF	TRBV10-3	-	-	TRBJ2-3